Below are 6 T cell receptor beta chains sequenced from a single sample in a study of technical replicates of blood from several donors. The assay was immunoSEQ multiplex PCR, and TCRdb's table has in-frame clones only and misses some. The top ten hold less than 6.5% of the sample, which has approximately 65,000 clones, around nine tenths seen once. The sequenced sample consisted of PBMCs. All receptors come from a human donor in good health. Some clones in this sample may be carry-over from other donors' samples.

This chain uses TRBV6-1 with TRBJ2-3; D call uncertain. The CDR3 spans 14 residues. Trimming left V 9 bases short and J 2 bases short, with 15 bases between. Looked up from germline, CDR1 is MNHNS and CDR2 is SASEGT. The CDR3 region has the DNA TGTGCCAGTAAGTCGGGTCTCTTCACAGATACGCAGTATTTT. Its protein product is CASKSGLFTDTQYF.

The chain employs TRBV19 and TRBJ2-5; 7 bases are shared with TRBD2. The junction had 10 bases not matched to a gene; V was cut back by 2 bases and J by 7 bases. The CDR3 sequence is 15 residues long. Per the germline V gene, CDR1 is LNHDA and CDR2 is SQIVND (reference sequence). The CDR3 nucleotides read TGTGCCAGTAGTATAATGGGGGAGGGCCATGTGACCCAGTACTTC. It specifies CASSIMGEGHVTQYF.

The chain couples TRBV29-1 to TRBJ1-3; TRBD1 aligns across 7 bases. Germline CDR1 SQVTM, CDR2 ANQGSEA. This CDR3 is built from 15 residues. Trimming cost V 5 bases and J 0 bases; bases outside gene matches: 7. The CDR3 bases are TGCAGCGTTAAAGGGACAGCTAACTCTGGAAACACCATATATTTT. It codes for CSVKGTANSGNTIYF.

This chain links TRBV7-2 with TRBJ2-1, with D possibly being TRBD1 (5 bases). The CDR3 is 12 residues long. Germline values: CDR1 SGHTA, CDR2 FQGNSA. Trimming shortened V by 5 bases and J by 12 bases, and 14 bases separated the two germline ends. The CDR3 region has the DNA TGTGCCAGCAGCCCTCAGGGTATTTGGCAGTTCTTC. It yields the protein CASSPQGIWQFF.

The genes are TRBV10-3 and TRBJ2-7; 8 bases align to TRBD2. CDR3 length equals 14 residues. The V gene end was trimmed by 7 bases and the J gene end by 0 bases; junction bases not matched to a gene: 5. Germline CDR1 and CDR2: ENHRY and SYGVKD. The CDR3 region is CAIMGSGSSYEQYF. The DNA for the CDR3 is TGTGCCATCATGGGCAGCGGGAGCTCCTACGAGCAGTACTTC.

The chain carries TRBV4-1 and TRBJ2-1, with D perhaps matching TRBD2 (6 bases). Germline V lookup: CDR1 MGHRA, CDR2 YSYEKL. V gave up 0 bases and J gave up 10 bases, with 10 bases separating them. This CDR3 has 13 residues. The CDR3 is CASSQEDAGEQFF. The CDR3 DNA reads TGCGCCAGCAGCCAAGAAGACGCGGGGGAGCAGTTCTTC.